A single T cell receptor (beta chain) is shown here with its context. Germline trimming cut 5 bases from V and 5 bases from J; bases unmatched to any gene: 9. CDR3 length equals 16 residues. Per germline, CDR1 KGHSH and CDR2 LQKENI. Only in-frame clones appear in the TCRdb table, and some are missing; sequencing was by immunoSEQ multiplex PCR. The table has around 60,000 clones, roughly 94% seen once. This record belongs to a study of T cell changes during pregnancy in multiple sclerosis. This TCR came from a female donor with multiple sclerosis, enrolled in a pregnancy study. The sample here was CD8+ T cells from peripheral blood mononuclear cells, taken in the third trimester of pregnancy. The chain has TRBV18 and TRBJ1-4; 9 bases align to TRBD1. For the CDR3, the DNA is TGTGCCAGCTCAGACCGCCAAGGACAGGGGAATGAAAAACTGTTTTTT. It specifies CASSDRQGQGNEKLFF.